This TCR beta chain was retrieved from a study of identifying expanded T cells in peripheral blood. Assay used: immunoSEQ multiplex PCR; TCRdb lists only in-frame clones, some missing. The data show over 85,000 clones, with approximately 84% seen just once and around 4.5% held by the top ten. To note about this clone: This same CDR3 is encoded by further DNA sequences in the sample.

CDR3 length: 14 residues. Germline CDR1 is SEHNR and CDR2 is FQNEAQ (reference sequence). V shed 3 bases, J shed 7 bases, and the junction held 2 bases outside the gene matches. Sequencing was performed on blood. The rearrangement uses TRBV7-9 and TRBJ1-5; 11 nucleotides line up with TRBD1. The source of this sequence is a person aged 18 to 75 in good health. The CDR3 DNA sequence: TGTGCCAGCAGCTTGGGACAGGGGGGCCAGCCCCAGCATTTT. Translating it yields CASSLGQGGQPQHF.